This TCR beta chain is from a study of neurological immune-mediated disorders. The CDR3 is 16 amino acids. V lost 1 base and J lost 4; bases outside the gene matches: 7. Germline V gene sequence: CDR1 SGHVS, CDR2 FQNEAQ. Overall study findings and caveats: Subjects shared no identical expanded-clone CDR3 amino acid sequences, suggesting private TCR-beta repertoires in all groups.

TCRdb fed the 5' RACE reads into MiXCR, producing one record per CDR3 protein. This table holds 84,000 or so distinct CDR3 sequences, around 4.7% found once. The table lists this clonotype with many counts. The antigen is undetermined. Noted time point: longitudinal time-point 3. Sequencing input: PBMCs. The TCR was taken from a woman in her sixties with multiple sclerosis. The chain recombines TRBV7-8 with TRBJ2-3, with 8 bases aligning to TRBD1. CDR3 sequence reads: CASSLVGRGRADTQYF. For the CDR3, the DNA is TGTGCCAGCAGCTTAGTAGGCAGGGGGCGCGCAGATACGCAGTATTTT.